This TCR beta chain was recovered during a study of T cell responses to AZD1222 COVID-19 vaccine. Profiled with immunoSEQ multiplex PCR; TCRdb holds only in-frame clones, not every one. The sample comprises more than 75,000 clones, approximately 83% of which are singletons, and 1.3% rests with the top ten. On this clone itself: What it binds is unknown.

Germline assignment: CDR1 SGDLS and CDR2 YYNGEE. J lost 5 bases, V lost 4 bases, and 7 bases had no gene match. This CDR3 has 16 residues. Study results and caveats: Spike-specific TCR breadth and depth went up after people got two AZD1222 doses. CD4 TCRs linked to vaccination spanned spike, dominating at 160-218 and 743-854. Repertoire sampling happened only post peak T cell response. Donor demographics were predominantly white British with a female majority; clonal diversity may be underestimated.

Sequencing used peripheral blood, obtained 28 days after the second AZD1222 dose. This TCR derives from an adult who received the AZD1222 COVID-19 vaccine. The chain has TRBV9 and TRBJ2-1; 12 bases are a match to TRBD2. CDR3: CASSPILAGGHNEQFF. The DNA for the CDR3 is TGTGCCAGCAGCCCGATACTAGCGGGAGGCCACAATGAGCAGTTCTTC.